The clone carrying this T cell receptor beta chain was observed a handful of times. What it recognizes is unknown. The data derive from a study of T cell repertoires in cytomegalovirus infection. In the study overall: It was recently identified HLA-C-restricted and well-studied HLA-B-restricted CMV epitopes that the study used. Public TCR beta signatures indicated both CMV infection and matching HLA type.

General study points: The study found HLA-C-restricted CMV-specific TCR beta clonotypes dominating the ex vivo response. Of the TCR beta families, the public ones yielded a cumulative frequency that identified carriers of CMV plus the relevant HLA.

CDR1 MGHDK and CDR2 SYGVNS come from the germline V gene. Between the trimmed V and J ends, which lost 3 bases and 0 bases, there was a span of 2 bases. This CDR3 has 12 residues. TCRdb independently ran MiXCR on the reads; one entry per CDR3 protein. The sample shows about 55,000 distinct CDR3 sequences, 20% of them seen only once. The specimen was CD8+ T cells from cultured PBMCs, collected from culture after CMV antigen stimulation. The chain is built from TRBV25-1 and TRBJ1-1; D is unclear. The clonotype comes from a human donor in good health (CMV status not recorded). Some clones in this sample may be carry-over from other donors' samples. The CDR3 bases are TGTGCCAGCAGTGAGCTGAACACTGAAGCTTTCTTT. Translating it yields CASSELNTEAFF. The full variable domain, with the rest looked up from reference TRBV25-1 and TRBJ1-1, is EADIYQTPRYLVIGTGKKITLECSQTMGHDKMYWYQQDPGMELHLIHYSYGVNSTEKGDLSSESTVSRIRTEHFPLTLESARPSHTSQYLCASSELNTEAFFGQGTRLTVV.